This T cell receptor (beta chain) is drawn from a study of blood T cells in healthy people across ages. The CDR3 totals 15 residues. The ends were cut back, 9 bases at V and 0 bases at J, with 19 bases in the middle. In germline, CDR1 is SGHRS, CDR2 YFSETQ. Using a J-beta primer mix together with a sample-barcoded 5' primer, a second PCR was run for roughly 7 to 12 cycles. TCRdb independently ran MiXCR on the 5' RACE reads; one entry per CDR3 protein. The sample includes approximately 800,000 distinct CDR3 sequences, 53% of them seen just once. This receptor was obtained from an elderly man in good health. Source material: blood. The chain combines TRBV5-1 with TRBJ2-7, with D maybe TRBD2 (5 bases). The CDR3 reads CATQPWPGSSYEQYF. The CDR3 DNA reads TGCGCCACCCAACCTTGGCCGGGGAGCTCCTACGAGCAGTACTTC.